This note documents a single T cell receptor (beta chain) sequence. Its antigen is still unknown. This table comes from immunoSEQ multiplex PCR, and its TCRdb copy is limited to in-frame clones, with some not included. The sample holds some 520,000 clones, roughly 89% seen once. Indicated treatment: around 19 received Ad26.COV2.S at low or high dose, single or two shots; several received placebo; per-sample allocation not given. Sampling was done on day 63 after the first vaccine or placebo injection. SARS-CoV-2 spike from the Wuhan strain was encoded by the vaccine, an Ad26 vector. The sample comes from a study of Ad26.COV2.S vaccination and SARS-CoV-2 variants. Overall study results and limits: Measurement of non-spike TCR breadth gave similar results in vaccine and placebo recipients. CD8+ and CD4+ T cells specific for spike reportedly responded with substantial breadth after vaccination.

V shed 1 base and J 7 bases; nucleotides not matched to a gene: 11. The CDR3 has 16 residues. Per the germline V gene, CDR1 is MNHEY and CDR2 is SMNVEV (reference sequence). Here the sequenced sample was peripheral blood, taken in a trial of Ad26.COV2.S vaccine versus placebo. The sequence was obtained from a person aged 18 to 59 who received the Ad26.COV2.S COVID-19 vaccine or a placebo. The chain recombines TRBV27 with TRBJ1-1, with 8 bases lining up with TRBD1. The CDR3 sequence is CASSLLGQGAKGEAFF. The CDR3 coding sequence is TGTGCCAGCAGTTTATTGGGCCAGGGGGCGAAGGGTGAAGCTTTCTTT.